Sequencing of this TCR beta chain was carried out in a study of cytomegalovirus exposure and HLA in healthy donors. Study results and caveats: The study flagged roughly 150 TCR beta chains as cytomegalovirus-associated.

It was with 60 Vbeta and 13 Jbeta primers that the PCR ran. The data were produced by immunoSEQ multiplex PCR, yet TCRdb's version contains in-frame clones alone and is incomplete. The repertoire has tens of thousands of clones, about 76% of them found once; the top ten carry more than 2.5%. As concerns this clone: Antigen specificity is unknown.

Per the germline V gene, CDR1 is SGHRS and CDR2 is YFSETQ. V was trimmed by 2 bases and J by 8 bases, leaving 14 bases between them. The CDR3 consists of 15 residues. The clonotype originates from a man between 18 and 29 years old in good health and CMV-seronegative. The sample comprised PBMCs. This chain uses TRBV5-1 with TRBJ1-6; D might be TRBD1 (6 bases). The CDR3 nucleotides are TGCGCCAGCAGCTTTAAAGGACAGTATGATTCACCCCTCCACTTT. Its protein is CASSFKGQYDSPLHF.